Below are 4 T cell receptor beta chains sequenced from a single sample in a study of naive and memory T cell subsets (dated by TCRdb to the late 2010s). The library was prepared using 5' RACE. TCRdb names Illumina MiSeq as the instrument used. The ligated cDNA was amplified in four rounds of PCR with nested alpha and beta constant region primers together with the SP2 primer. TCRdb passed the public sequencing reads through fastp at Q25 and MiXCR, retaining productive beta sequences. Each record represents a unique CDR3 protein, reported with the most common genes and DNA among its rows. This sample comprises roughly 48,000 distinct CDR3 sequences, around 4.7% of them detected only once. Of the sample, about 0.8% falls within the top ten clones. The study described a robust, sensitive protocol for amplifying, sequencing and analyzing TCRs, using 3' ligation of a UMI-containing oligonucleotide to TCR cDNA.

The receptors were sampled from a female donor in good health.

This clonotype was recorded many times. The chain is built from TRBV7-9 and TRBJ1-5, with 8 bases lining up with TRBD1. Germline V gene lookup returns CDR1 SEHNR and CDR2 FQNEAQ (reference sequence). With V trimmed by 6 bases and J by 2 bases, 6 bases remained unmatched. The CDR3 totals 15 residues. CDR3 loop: CASSIGTGGNQPQHF. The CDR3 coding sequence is TGTGCCAGCAGTATAGGGACAGGCGGCAATCAGCCCCAGCATTTT.

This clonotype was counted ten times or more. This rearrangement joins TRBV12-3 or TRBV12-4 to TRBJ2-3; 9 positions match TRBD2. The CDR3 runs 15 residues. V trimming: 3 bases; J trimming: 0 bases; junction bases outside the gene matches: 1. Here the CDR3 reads CASSFSGRSTDTQYF. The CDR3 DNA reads TGTGCCAGCAGTTTTAGCGGGAGAAGCACAGATACGCAGTATTTT.

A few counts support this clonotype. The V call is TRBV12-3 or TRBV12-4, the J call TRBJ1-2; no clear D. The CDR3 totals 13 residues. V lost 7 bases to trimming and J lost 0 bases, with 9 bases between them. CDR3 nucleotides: TGTGCCAGCACCCGCTGGACTAACTATGGCTACACCTTC. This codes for CASTRWTNYGYTF.

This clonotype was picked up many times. CDR3 in DNA: TGCAGCGTTAGGACAGGGGCTAACACTGAAGCTTTCTTT. Its translation: CSVRTGANTEAFF. The chain employs TRBV29-1 and TRBJ1-1; TRBD1 matches at 9 bases. The germline gives CDR1 SQVTM, CDR2 ANQGSEA. The CDR3 length is 13 residues. V was clipped by 5 bases and J by 2 bases; unmatched bases: 3.